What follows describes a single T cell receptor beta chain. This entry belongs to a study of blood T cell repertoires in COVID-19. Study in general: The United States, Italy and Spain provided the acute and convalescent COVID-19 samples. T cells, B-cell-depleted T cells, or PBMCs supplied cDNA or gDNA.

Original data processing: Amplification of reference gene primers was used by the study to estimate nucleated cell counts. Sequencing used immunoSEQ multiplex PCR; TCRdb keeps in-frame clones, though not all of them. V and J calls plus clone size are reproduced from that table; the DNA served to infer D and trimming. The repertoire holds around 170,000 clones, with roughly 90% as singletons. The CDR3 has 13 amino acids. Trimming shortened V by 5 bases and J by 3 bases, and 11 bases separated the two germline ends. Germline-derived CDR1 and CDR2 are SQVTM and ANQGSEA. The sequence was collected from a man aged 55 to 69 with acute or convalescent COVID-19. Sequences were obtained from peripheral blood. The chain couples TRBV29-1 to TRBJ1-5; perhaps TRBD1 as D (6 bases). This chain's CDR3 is CSVSGQNNQPQHF. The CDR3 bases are TGCAGCGTTTCTGGACAGAACAATCAGCCCCAGCATTTT.